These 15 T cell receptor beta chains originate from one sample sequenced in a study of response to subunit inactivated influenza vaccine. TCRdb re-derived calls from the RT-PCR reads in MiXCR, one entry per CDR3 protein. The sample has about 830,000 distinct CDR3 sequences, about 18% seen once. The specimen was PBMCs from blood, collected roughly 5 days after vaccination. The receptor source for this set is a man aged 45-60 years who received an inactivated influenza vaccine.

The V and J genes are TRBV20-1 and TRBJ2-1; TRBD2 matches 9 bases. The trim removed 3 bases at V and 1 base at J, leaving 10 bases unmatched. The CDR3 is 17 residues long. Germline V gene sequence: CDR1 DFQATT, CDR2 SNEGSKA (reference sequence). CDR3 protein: CSAREWGLAESYNEQFF. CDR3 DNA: TGCAGTGCTAGGGAATGGGGACTAGCTGAATCCTACAATGAGCAGTTCTTC.

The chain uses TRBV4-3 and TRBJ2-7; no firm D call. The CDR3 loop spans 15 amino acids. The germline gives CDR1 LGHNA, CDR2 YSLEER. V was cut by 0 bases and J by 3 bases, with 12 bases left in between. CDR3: CASSQDHGQFYEQYF. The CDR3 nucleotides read TGCGCCAGCAGCCAAGACCACGGGCAATTCTACGAGCAGTACTTC.

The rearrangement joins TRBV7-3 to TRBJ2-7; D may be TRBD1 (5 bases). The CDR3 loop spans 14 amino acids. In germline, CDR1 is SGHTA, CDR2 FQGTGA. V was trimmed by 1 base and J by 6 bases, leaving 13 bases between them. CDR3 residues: CASSLKPQGGEQYF. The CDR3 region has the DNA TGTGCCAGCAGCTTAAAACCTCAGGGTGGCGAGCAGTACTTC.

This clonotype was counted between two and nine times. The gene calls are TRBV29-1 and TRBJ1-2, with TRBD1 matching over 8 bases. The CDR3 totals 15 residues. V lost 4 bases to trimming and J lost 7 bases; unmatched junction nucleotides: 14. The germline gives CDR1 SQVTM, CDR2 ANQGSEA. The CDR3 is CSVAQPRGRWGGYTF. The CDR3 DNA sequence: TGCAGCGTTGCGCAACCCAGGGGGCGATGGGGTGGCTACACCTTC.

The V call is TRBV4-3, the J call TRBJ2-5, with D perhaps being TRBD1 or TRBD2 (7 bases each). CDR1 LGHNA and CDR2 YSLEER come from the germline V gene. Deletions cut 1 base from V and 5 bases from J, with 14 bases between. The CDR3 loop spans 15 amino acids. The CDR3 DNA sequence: TGCGCCAGCAGCCAAGCGGCCAGGGGGGGGGAGACCCAGTACTTC. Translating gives CASSQAARGGETQYF.

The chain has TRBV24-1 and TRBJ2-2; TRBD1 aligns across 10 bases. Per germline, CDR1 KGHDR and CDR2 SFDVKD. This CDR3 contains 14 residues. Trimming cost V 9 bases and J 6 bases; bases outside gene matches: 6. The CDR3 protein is CATARQGAAGELFF. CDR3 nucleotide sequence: TGTGCCACCGCCCGACAGGGGGCTGCCGGGGAGCTGTTTTTT.

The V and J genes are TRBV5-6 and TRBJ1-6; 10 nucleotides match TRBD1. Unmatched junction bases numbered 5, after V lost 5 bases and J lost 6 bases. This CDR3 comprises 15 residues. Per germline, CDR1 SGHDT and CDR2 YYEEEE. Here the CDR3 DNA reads TGTGCCAGCAGGAACTGGGACAGGGGTAATTCACCCCTCCACTTT. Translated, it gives CASRNWDRGNSPLHF.

CDR3: CASSLTGRVNYEQYF. CDR3 coding DNA: TGCGCCAGCAGCCTCACTGGCAGGGTGAATTACGAGCAGTACTTC. The chain carries TRBV4-3 and TRBJ2-7, with D perhaps TRBD1 (5 bases). The germline gives CDR1 LGHNA, CDR2 YSLEER. V lost 4 bases to trimming and J lost 4 bases, with 17 bases between them. The CDR3 is 15 amino acids.

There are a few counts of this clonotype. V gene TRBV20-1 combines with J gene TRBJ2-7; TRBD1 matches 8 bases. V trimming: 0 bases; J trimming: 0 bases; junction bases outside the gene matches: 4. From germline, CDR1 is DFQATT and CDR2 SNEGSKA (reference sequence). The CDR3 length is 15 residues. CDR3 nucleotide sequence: TGCAGTGCTAGAGAACGGGACAGGATCTCCTACGAGCAGTACTTC. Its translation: CSARERDRISYEQYF.

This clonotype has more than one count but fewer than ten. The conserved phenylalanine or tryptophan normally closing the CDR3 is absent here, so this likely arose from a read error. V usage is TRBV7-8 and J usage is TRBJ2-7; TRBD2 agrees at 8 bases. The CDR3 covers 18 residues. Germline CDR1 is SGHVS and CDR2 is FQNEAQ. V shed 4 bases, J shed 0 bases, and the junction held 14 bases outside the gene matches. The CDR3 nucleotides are TGTGCCAGCAGCTCCCAAAGAGTCGCGGGGGGAAACTCCTACGAGCAGTACTAC. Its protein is CASSSQRVAGGNSYEQYY.

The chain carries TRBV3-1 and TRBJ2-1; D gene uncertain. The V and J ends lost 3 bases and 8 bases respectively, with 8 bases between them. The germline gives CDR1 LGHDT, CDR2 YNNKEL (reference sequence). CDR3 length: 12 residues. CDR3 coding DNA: TGTGCCAGCAGCCATCTGTGGGATGAGCAGTTCTTC. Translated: CASSHLWDEQFF.

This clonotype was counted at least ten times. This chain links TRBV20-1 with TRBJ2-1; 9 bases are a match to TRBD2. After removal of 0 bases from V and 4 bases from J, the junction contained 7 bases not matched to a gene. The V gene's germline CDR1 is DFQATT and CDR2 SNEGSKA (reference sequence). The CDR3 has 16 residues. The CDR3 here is CSARDVAGGGYNEQFF. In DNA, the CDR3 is TGCAGTGCTAGAGATGTGGCGGGAGGGGGGTACAATGAGCAGTTCTTC.

CDR3 sequence reads: CASSLAAGVSDTQYF. CDR3 bases: TGTGCCAGCAGCTTAGCGGCGGGGGTCTCAGATACGCAGTATTTT. This chain joins TRBV7-2 and TRBJ2-3; 7 nucleotides align to TRBD2. The CDR3 consists of 15 residues. Per germline, CDR1 SGHTA and CDR2 FQGNSA. The ends lost 0 bases at V and 4 bases at J; junction bases unmatched: 4.

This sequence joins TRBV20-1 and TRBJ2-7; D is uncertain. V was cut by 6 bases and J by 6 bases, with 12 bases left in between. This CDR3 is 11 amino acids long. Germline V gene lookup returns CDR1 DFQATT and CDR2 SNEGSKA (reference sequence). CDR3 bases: TGCAGTGCCATCCGGGCGTTCGAGCAGTACTTC. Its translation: CSAIRAFEQYF.

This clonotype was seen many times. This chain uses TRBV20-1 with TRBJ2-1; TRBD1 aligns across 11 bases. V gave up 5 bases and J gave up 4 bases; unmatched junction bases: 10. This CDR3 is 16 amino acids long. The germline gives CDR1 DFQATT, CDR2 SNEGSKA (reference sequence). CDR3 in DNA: TGCAGTGCTCCTGGGGACAGGGGGGGGGAGTACAATGAGCAGTTCTTC. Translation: CSAPGDRGGEYNEQFF.